The T cell receptor beta chain under discussion was sequenced for a study of immune heterogeneity within non-small cell lung tumors. Regarding the study as a whole: Local T-cell clonality correlated moderately but significantly with local tumor mutational burden (R about 0.36). Recurrence of the same dominant CDR3 beta clonotypes was seen across tumor sites within a patient, and site-unique high-frequency clones were present alongside them.

Bulk tumor genomic DNA, roughly 600 ng per sample, was used as template. Widely spaced biopsies, several per primary tumor, were obtained at surgery. Those enrolled were patients newly diagnosed with untreated non-small cell lung cancer and undergoing curative surgery. Donors were newly diagnosed non-small cell lung cancer patients having surgery with curative intent. This clonotype is deemed medium-sized. Its specificity is not known. TCR beta CDR3 was amplified by multiplex PCR using 32 V and 13 J primers. TCRdb re-analysed the multiplex PCR reads in MiXCR, keeping a single row per CDR3 protein. The sample lists over 10,000 distinct CDR3 sequences; around 23% were seen once. This TCR derives from a man in his fifties with non-small cell lung cancer. Sequenced material: lung tumor tissue.

The CDR3 protein is CASGLHSSTYGYTF. The DNA for the CDR3 is TGTGCTAGTGGTTTGCACTCATCCACCTATGGCTACACCTTC. The chain couples TRBV12-5 to TRBJ1-2, with D hard to call. The CDR3 extends over 14 amino acids. Germline loops: CDR1 LGHNT, CDR2 FRNRAP. Trimming cost V 2 bases and J 4 bases, with 11 bases left between them.